This passage covers 20 T cell receptor beta chains from one sample sequenced in a study of blood T cell repertoires in COVID-19. Produced via immunoSEQ multiplex PCR; TCRdb's table is partial and in-frame only. The sample lists about 190,000 clones, 75% to 90% occurring once. The sample taken for sequencing was peripheral blood. The receptors here all came from a man aged 55 to 69 with acute or convalescent COVID-19.

The chain employs TRBV19 and TRBJ1-2; D is undetermined. The ends were cut back, 0 bases at V and 8 bases at J, with 13 bases in the middle. The CDR3 totals 14 residues. Looked up from germline, CDR1 is LNHDA and CDR2 is SQIVND (reference sequence). The CDR3 loop is CASSIEGGKRGYTF. The CDR3 DNA reads TGTGCCAGTAGTATAGAAGGAGGGAAACGGGGCTACACCTTC.

The chain recombines TRBV2 with TRBJ1-5; D uncertain. The CDR3 spans 16 residues. Germline V lookup: CDR1 SNHLY, CDR2 FYNNEI. Trimming took off 5 bases at V and 0 bases at J, with 14 bases between the two ends. The CDR3 loop is CASSPTWFYSNQPQHF. Here the CDR3 DNA reads TGTGCCAGCAGTCCCACTTGGTTTTATAGCAATCAGCCCCAGCATTTT.

The chain employs TRBV30 and TRBJ2-7; D not certain. V was cut by 3 bases and J by 0 bases, with 9 bases left in between. The germline gives CDR1 GTSNPN, CDR2 SVGIG (reference sequence). This CDR3 is built from 13 residues. Here the CDR3 reads CAWSLDSSYEQYF. CDR3 sequence (DNA): TGTGCCTGGAGCCTTGATAGCTCCTACGAGCAGTACTTC.

About this clone: One junction end does not reproduce the germline sequence, and a read error may be involved. The sample carries other DNA sequences with the same CDR3. The chain is built from TRBV9 and TRBJ1-4, with D unresolved. From germline, CDR1 is SGDLS and CDR2 YYNGEE. The CDR3 extends over 14 amino acids. As DNA, the CDR3 is TGTGCCAGTAGCGTAGGCGGATCGGAGGAAAAACTGTTTTTT. Protein sequence: CASSVGGSEEKLFF.

The sample holds one count of this clone. This chain connects TRBV6-5 to TRBJ2-1, with D maybe TRBD1 (6 bases). This CDR3 spans 14 amino acids. Deletions cut 4 bases from V and 1 base from J, with 8 bases between. CDR1 and CDR2 (germline): MNHEY, SVGAGI. The DNA of the CDR3 is TGTGCCAGCAGTTTCGGACAGTCCTACAATGAGCAGTTCTTC. Its translation is CASSFGQSYNEQFF.

The chain combines TRBV19 with TRBJ1-6; D gene ambiguous. Deletions cut 3 bases from V and 6 bases from J, with 9 bases between. The CDR3 length is 14 residues. Germline assignment: CDR1 LNHDA and CDR2 SQIVND (reference sequence). The CDR3 DNA reads TGTGCCAGTAGTATGCAGGCCGCTAATTCACCCCTCCACTTT. This gives the protein CASSMQAANSPLHF.

The chain joins TRBV6-7 to TRBJ1-5; no clear D gene. TRBV6-7 is designated an ORF whose function remains uncertain. Trimming took off 3 bases at V and 4 bases at J, with 13 bases between the two ends. The CDR3 length is 15 residues. CDR3: CASSYAAKMNQPQHF. In DNA, the CDR3 is TGTGCCAGCAGTTATGCGGCGAAAATGAATCAGCCCCAGCATTTT.

This clone is a singleton in its sample. The CDR3 spells CASSTTGGVGYTF. CDR3 coding DNA: TGTGCCAGCAGCACGACAGGGGGGGTTGGCTACACCTTC. The rearrangement links TRBV7-9 to TRBJ1-2, with 9 bases aligning to TRBD1. The CDR3 has 13 residues. Germline V gene sequence: CDR1 SEHNR, CDR2 FQNEAQ (reference sequence). V lost 5 bases and J lost 7; bases outside the gene matches: 5.

The CDR3 sequence is CASSQEFSEQFF. CDR3 DNA: TGTGCCAGCAGCCAAGAGTTCTCTGAGCAGTTCTTC. This chain connects TRBV14 to TRBJ2-1; D ambiguous. The CDR3 is made up of 12 amino acids. Germline CDR1 reads SGHDN; CDR2 reads FVKESK. Trimming stripped 0 bases from V and 9 bases from J, with 6 bases between.

The rearrangement joins TRBV10-3 to TRBJ1-1, with a possible D match to TRBD1 (5 bases). The CDR3 contains 12 residues. CDR1 is ENHRY, CDR2 SYGVKD, per germline. V gave up 3 bases and J gave up 3 bases, with 5 bases separating them. For the CDR3, the DNA is TGTGCCATCAGTGACAGGGACACTGAAGCTTTCTTT. This sequence encodes CAISDRDTEAFF.

This chain connects TRBV11-2 to TRBJ2-3, with D maybe TRBD1 (5 bases). The V gene lost 4 bases and the J gene lost 4 bases, with 12 bases spanning the gap. Germline V CDR1 and CDR2: SGHAT, FQNNGV. The CDR3 is 14 residues long. The CDR3 here is CASSSQGWPDTQYF. DNA for the CDR3: TGTGCCAGCAGCTCCCAGGGTTGGCCAGATACGCAGTATTTT.

This clone was seen ten or more times. V usage is TRBV6-1 and J usage is TRBJ2-7; no clear D gene. The CDR3 has 13 residues. V was cut by 1 base and J by 5 bases, with 9 bases left in between. Looked up from germline, CDR1 is MNHNS and CDR2 is SASEGT. The DNA for the CDR3 is TGTGCCAGCAGTGAAGGAGAGACTCACGAGCAGTACTTC. As protein: CASSEGETHEQYF.

V usage is TRBV27 and J usage is TRBJ2-6; TRBD1 aligns across 10 bases. J lost 1 base, V lost 5 bases, and 8 bases had no gene match. CDR3 length equals 18 residues. Germline loops: CDR1 MNHEY, CDR2 SMNVEV (reference sequence). CDR3: CASSQTTGGASGANVLTF. The CDR3 DNA reads TGTGCCAGCAGTCAGACGACAGGGGGCGCTTCTGGGGCCAACGTCCTGACTTTC.

This clone turned up a few times. The rearrangement links TRBV27 to TRBJ1-6, with 8 bases that match TRBD1. This CDR3 comprises 15 residues. Per the germline V gene, CDR1 is MNHEY and CDR2 is SMNVEV (reference sequence). Trimming at V came to 7 bases and at J to 5 bases, leaving 7 bases not matched to a gene. CDR3 protein: CASTWTGSNNSPLHF. The CDR3 coding sequence is TGTGCCAGCACCTGGACAGGGTCCAATAATTCACCCCTCCACTTT.

This clone was picked up one time. The chain is built from TRBV24-1 and TRBJ1-6, with TRBD1 identical over 7 bases. Germline V CDR1 and CDR2: KGHDR, SFDVKD. J gave up 8 bases and V 3 bases, and 6 bases lay outside the gene matches. This CDR3 spans 15 amino acids. CDR3 protein: CATSDHDRDDSPLHF. The CDR3, as DNA: TGTGCCACCAGTGATCACGACAGGGACGATTCACCCCTCCACTTT.

The V call is TRBV11-1, the J call TRBJ2-1; 9 bases line up with TRBD2. CDR3 length: 18 residues. With 0 bases clipped from V and 4 bases from J, the junction kept 10 bases outside the gene matches. Per the germline V gene, CDR1 is SGHAT and CDR2 is FQDESV (reference sequence). Here the CDR3 reads CASSLARSSGKRYNEQFF. CDR3 coding DNA: TGTGCCAGCAGCTTAGCGCGCTCTAGCGGGAAGCGTTACAATGAGCAGTTCTTC.

This sequence joins TRBV10-3 and TRBJ1-5; 9 bases are shared with TRBD1. CDR3 length: 19 residues. Germline-derived CDR1 and CDR2 are ENHRY and SYGVKD. J lost 0 bases, V lost 3 bases, and 12 bases had no gene match. DNA for the CDR3: TGTGCCATCAGTGACCCGCCGGGACAGGGCCCTTATAGCAATCAGCCCCAGCATTTT. Amino acids: CAISDPPGQGPYSNQPQHF.

The chain joins TRBV6-5 to TRBJ1-6; TRBD1 might be the D (6 bases). The CDR3 has 14 residues. V lost 5 bases to trimming and J lost 8 bases, with 13 bases between them. Germline-derived CDR1 and CDR2 are MNHEY and SVGAGI. This CDR3 is CASSTTGRYSPLHF. CDR3 coding DNA: TGTGCCAGCAGTACTACAGGGAGATATTCACCCCTCCACTTT.

The rearrangement joins TRBV11-2 to TRBJ1-1; D possibly corresponds to TRBD1 (5 bases). Germline lookup yields CDR1 SGHAT and CDR2 FQNNGV. Trimming stripped 2 bases from V and 1 base from J, with 14 bases between. The CDR3 length is 16 residues. CDR3 sequence reads: CASSLRGSVPNTEAFF. For the CDR3, the DNA is TGTGCCAGCAGCTTAAGGGGATCGGTGCCGAACACTGAAGCTTTCTTT.

Points on this clone: A far larger clone is a single base away, which makes a read error likely. This chain joins TRBV3-1 (or the pseudogene TRBV3-2) and TRBJ2-3; 10 nucleotides match TRBD2. From germline, CDR1 is LGHDT and CDR2 YNNKEL (reference sequence). The CDR3 loop spans 15 amino acids. V lost 4 bases to trimming and J lost 0 bases; unmatched junction nucleotides: 1. The CDR3 DNA follows: TGTGCCAGCAGCCTGACTAGCGGGAGCACAGATACGCAGTATTTT. Translated, it gives CASSLTSGSTDTQYF.